This T cell receptor (beta chain) was profiled in a study of regulatory T cells in long-lasting Graves disease. The CDR3 runs to 14 residues. Between the trimmed V and J ends, which lost 6 bases and 4 bases, there was a span of 13 bases. Germline V gene lookup returns CDR1 LGHDT and CDR2 YNNKEL (reference sequence). Time point denoted: newly diagnosed GD, antithyroid drugs for less than 3 months. PBMC-extracted RNA yielded the TCR library. In each case, Graves' disease was diagnosed per American Thyroid Association guidelines. Combining iRepertoire HTBI primers with Arm-PCR of CDR3 regions, the authors built TCR beta libraries. TCRdb recomputed calls from the multiplex PCR reads with MiXCR, one row per CDR3 protein. The sample consists of roughly 420,000 distinct CDR3 sequences, roughly 17% of them appearing once. This same sample was also part of a study on T cells in Graves' hyperthyroidism and ophthalmopathy. As that report states: Patients with ophthalmopathy were separated from those with stable hyperthyroidism by a 13 V-J model.

The rearrangement uses TRBV3-1 and TRBJ1-5; D remains unclear. The sequences come from peripheral blood mononuclear cells (PBMCs), collected at new diagnosis, from a patient treated with antithyroid drugs. This TCR was recovered from a woman in her twenties or thirties with Graves disease. CDR3 protein: CASRLEQENQPQHF. DNA for the CDR3: TGTGCCAGCAGGCTCGAGCAAGAAAATCAGCCCCAGCATTTT.